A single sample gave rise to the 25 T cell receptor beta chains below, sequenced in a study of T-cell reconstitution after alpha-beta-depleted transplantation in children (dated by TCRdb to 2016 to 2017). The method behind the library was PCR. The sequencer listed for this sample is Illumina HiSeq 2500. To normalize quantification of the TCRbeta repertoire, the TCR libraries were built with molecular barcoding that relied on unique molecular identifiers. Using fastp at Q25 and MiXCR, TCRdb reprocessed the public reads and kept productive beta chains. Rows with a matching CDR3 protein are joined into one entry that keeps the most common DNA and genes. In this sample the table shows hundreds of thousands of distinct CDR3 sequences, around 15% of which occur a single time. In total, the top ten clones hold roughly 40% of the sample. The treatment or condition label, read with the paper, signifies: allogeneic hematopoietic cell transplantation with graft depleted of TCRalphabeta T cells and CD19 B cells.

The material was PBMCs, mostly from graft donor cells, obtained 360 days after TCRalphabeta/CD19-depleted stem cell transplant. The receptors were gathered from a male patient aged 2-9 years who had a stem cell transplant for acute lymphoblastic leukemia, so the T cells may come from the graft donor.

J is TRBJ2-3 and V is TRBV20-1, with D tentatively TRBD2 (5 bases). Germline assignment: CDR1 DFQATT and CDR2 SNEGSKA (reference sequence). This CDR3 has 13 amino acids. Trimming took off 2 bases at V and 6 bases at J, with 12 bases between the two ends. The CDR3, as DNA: TGCAGTGCTAGACTACCTGGACTGGATACGCAGTATTTT. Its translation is CSARLPGLDTQYF.

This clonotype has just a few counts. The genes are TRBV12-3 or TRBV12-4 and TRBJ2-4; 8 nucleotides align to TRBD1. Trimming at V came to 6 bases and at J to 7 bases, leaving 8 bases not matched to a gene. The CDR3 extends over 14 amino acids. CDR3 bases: TGTGCCAGCAGCGGCGTTAACAGGGGGAACATTCAGTACTTC. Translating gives CASSGVNRGNIQYF.

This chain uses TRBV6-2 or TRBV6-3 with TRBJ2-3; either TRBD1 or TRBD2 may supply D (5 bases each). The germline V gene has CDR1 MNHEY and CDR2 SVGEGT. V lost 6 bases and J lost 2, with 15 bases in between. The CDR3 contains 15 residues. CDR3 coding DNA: TGTGCCAGCAGAAGATACCGGGACCTCACAGATACGCAGTATTTT. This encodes CASRRYRDLTDTQYF.

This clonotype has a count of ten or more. The CDR3 region has the DNA TGTGCCAGCAGTTTGTGGCCAGGGCTCGCGTCACCCCTCCACTTT. Protein sequence: CASSLWPGLASPLHF. This sequence joins TRBV12-3 or TRBV12-4 and TRBJ1-6; D possibly corresponds to TRBD1 (5 bases). Trimming pared 3 bases from V and 10 bases from J, leaving 16 bases between. The CDR3 loop spans 15 amino acids.

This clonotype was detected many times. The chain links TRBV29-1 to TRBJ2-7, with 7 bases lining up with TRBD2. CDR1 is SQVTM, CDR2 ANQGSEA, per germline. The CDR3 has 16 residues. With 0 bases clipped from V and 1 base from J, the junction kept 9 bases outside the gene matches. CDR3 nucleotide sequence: TGCAGCGTTGAAGATTGGGAGGGAGAAAGTTCCTACGAGCAGTACTTC. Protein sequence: CSVEDWEGESSYEQYF.

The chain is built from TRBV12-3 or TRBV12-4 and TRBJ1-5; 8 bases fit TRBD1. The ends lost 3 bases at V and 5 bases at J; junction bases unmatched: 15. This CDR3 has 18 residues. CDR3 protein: CASSFRTGQGRGYQPQHF. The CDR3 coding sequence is TGTGCCAGCAGTTTTAGAACCGGACAGGGCAGGGGGTATCAGCCCCAGCATTTT.

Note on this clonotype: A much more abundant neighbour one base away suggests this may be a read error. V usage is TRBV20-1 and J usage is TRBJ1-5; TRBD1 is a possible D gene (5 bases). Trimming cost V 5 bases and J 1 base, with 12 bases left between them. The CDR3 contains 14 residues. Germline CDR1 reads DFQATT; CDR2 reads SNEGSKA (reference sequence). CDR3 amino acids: CSASGAGSNQPQHF. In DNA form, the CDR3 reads TGCAGTGCTTCCGGGGCAGGGAGCAATCAGCCCCAGCATTTT.

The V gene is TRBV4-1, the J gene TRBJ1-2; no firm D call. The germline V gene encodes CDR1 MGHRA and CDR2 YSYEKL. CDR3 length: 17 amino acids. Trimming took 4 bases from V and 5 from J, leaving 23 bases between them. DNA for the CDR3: TGCGCCAGCAGCCCGAATGGGGAACAACTAACTAGGTATGGCTACACCTTC. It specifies CASSPNGEQLTRYGYTF.

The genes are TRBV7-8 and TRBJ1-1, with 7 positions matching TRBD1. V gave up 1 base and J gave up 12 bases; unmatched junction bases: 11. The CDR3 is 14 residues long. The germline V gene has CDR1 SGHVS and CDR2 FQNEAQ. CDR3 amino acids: CASSLDLTGEGTFF. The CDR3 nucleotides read TGTGCCAGCAGCTTAGACCTAACAGGGGAGGGAACTTTCTTT.

DNA for the CDR3: TGTGCCTGGAGTGACGTTGGTTACAATGAGCAGTTCTTC. Translation: CAWSDVGYNEQFF. The chain has TRBV30 and TRBJ2-1; D unclear. This CDR3 is 13 amino acids long. The V end was cut by 1 base, the J end by 4 bases, with 8 bases between. The V gene's germline CDR1 is GTSNPN and CDR2 SVGIG (reference sequence).

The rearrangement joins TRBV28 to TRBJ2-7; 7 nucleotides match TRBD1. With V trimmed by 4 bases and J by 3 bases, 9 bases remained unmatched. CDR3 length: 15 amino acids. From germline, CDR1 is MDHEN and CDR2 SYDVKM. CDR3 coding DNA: TGTGCCAGCAGTTACAGGGGAAGGTCCTTCTACGAGCAGTACTTC. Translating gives CASSYRGRSFYEQYF.

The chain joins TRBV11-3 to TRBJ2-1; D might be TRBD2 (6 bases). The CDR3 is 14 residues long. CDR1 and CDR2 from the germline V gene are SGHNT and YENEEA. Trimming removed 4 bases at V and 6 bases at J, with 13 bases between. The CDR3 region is CASSSLAEINEQFF. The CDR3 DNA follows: TGTGCCAGCAGCTCCTTAGCGGAAATCAATGAGCAGTTCTTC.

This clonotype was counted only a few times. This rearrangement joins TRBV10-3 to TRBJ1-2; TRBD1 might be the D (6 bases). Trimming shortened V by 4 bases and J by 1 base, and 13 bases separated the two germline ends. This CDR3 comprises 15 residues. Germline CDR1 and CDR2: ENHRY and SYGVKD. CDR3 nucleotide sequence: TGTGCCATCAGTGCCCATAGACAGGTTAACTATGGCTACACCTTC. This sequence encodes CAISAHRQVNYGYTF.

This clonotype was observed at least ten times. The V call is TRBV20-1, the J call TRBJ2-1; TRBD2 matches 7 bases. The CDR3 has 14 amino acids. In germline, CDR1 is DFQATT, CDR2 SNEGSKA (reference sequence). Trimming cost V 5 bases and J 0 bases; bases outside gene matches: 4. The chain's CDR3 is CSAPGLVSYNEQFF. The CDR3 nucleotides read TGCAGTGCTCCCGGACTAGTCTCCTACAATGAGCAGTTCTTC.

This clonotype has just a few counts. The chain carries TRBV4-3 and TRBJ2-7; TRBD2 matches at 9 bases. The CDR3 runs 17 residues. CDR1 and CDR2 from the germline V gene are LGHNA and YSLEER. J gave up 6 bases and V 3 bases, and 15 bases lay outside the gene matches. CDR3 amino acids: CASSQDGRLREGAEQYF. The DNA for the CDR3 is TGCGCCAGCAGCCAGGACGGACGGTTGCGGGAGGGTGCCGAGCAGTACTTC.

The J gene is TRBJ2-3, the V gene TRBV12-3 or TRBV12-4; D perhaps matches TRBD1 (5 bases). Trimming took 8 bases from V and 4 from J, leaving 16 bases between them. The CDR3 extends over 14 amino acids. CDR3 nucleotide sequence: TGTGCCAGCTCCTTTACCCCAGGGTCAGATACGCAGTATTTT. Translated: CASSFTPGSDTQYF.

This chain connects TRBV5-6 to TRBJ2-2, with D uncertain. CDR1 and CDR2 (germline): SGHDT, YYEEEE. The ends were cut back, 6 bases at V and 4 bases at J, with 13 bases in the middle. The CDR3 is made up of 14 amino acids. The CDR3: CASTLLRFTGELFF. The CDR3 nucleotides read TGTGCCAGCACCTTACTGCGGTTCACCGGGGAGCTGTTTTTT.

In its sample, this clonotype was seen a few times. CDR3 nucleotides: TGTGCCAGCAGCCAAGCCCCGCGGGAGAGGGGTAATGAGCAGTTCTTC. It translates to CASSQAPRERGNEQFF. The genes are TRBV4-2 and TRBJ2-1, with 7 bases aligning to TRBD2. This CDR3 spans 16 amino acids. Unmatched junction bases numbered 10, after V lost 1 base and J lost 7 bases. Germline V lookup: CDR1 LGHNA, CDR2 YNFKEQ.

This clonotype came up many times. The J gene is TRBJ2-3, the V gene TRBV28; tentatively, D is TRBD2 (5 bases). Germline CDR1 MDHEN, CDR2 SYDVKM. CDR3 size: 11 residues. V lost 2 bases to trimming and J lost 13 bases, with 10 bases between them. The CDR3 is CASSLRDVEYF. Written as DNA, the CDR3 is TGTGCCAGCAGTTTACGGGATGTTGAGTATTTT. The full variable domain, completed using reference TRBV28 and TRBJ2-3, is DVKVTQSSRYLVKRTGEKVFLECVQDMDHENMFWYRQDPGLGLRLIYFSYDVKMKEKGDIPEGYSVSREKKERFSLILESASTNQTSMYLCASSLRDVEYFGPGTRLTVL.

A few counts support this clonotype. CDR3 residues: CASSSIWGSDTEAFF. The DNA of the CDR3 is TGTGCCAGCAGCTCAATATGGGGTTCGGACACTGAAGCTTTCTTT. The chain has TRBV7-2 and TRBJ1-1; no definite D call. The CDR3 loop spans 15 amino acids. Looked up from germline, CDR1 is SGHTA and CDR2 is FQGNSA. The V and J ends lost 4 bases and 3 bases respectively, with 15 bases between them.

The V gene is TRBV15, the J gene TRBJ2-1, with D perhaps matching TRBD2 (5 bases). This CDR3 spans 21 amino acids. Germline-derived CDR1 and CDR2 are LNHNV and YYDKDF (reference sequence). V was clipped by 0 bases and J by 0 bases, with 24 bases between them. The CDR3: CATSRDRYSPPSQSSYNEQFF. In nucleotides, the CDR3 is TGTGCCACCAGCAGAGATAGGTATTCTCCGCCTAGCCAAAGCTCCTACAATGAGCAGTTCTTC.

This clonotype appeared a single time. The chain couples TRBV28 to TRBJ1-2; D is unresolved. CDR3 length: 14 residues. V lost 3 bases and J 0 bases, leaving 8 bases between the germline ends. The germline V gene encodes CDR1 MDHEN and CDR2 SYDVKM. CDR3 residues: CASSLAQTNYGYTF. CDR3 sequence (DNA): TGTGCCAGCAGTTTGGCACAAACTAACTATGGCTACACCTTC.

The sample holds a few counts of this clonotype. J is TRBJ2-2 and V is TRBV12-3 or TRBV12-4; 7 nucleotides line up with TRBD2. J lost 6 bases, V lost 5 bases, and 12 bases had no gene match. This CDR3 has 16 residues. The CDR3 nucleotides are TGTGCCAGCAGTAAGACTAGCTTCAGGGTCCCCGGGGAGCTGTTTTTT. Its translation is CASSKTSFRVPGELFF.

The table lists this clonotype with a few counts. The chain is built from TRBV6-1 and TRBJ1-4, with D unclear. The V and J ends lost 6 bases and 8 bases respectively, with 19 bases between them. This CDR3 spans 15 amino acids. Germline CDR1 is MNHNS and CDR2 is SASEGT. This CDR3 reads CASRKGPPAPEKLFF. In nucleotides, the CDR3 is TGTGCCAGCAGAAAAGGCCCCCCCGCACCGGAAAAACTGTTTTTT.

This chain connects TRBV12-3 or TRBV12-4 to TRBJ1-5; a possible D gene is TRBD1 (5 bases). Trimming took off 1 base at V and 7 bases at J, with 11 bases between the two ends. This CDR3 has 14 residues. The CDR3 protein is CASSLGQGVQPQHF. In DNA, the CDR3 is TGTGCCAGCAGTTTAGGGCAGGGTGTACAGCCCCAGCATTTT.